A selection of T cell receptor beta chains follows, all from one sample in a study of spatial heterogeneity in lung cancer. Each CDR3 protein is one row after TCRdb ran MiXCR on the 5' RACE reads. The sample holds 90,000 or so distinct CDR3 sequences, about 9.4% seen once. Sample: PBMCs, taken at surgery. Receptors were obtained from a male donor with early-stage non-small cell lung cancer. Both conserved end residues are part of each CDR3. D genes are given only for firm matches. Where a row states a size, it is once, few, many or the class of an expanded clone; other rows omit it.

length	V	size	D	J	DNA	CDR3
12	TRBV5-1	few	-	TRBJ2-7	TGCGCCAGCAGCTACCCCGGGGGTGAGCAGTACTTC	CASSYPGGEQYF
11	TRBV12-3/TRBV12-4	few	-	TRBJ1-2	TGTGCCAGCAGTTTAGGGGGCGGCTACACCTTC	CASSLGGGYTF
16	TRBV28	many	-	TRBJ2-6	TGTGCCAGCAGTTTGACCGGGGGATCTGGGGCCAACGTCCTGACTTTC	CASSLTGGSGANVLTF
14	TRBV19	many	-	TRBJ2-4	TGTGCCAGTAGTATTGGTGGGGAAGAAAACATTCAGTACTTC	CASSIGGEENIQYF
13	TRBV7-3	-	-	TRBJ1-6	TGTGCCACTTCGGAGGGAGAGAATTCACCCCTCCACTTT	CATSEGENSPLHF
15	TRBV20-1	few	-	TRBJ1-5	TGCAGTGCTATCTACAGGGAGAGGGGGAATCAGCCCCAGCATTTT	CSAIYRERGNQPQHF
14	TRBV7-2	-	-	TRBJ1-1	TGTGCCAGCAGCCCCCGACAGTTGAACACTGAAGCTTTCTTT	CASSPRQLNTEAFF
14	TRBV9	-	-	TRBJ2-7	TGTGCCAGCAGCGTTGCCATGGAGGGGCCCGAGCAGTACTTC	CASSVAMEGPEQYF
16	TRBV3-1	many	-	TRBJ2-5	TGTGCCAGCAGCCAAAATCCGGCAGGGCAACTAAAGACCCAGTACTTC	CASSQNPAGQLKTQYF
15	TRBV7-8	many	TRBD2	TRBJ2-3	TGTGCCAGCAGCAACCCCGGACTAGCGGGGGATACGCAGTATTTT	CASSNPGLAGDTQYF
14	TRBV5-1	few	-	TRBJ2-3	TGCGCCAGCAGCTTTCAGGGGTTTTCAGATACGCAGTATTTT	CASSFQGFSDTQYF
12	TRBV29-1	many	TRBD1	TRBJ2-7	TGCAGCGCCGGGACAGGGAAGGGCGAGCAGTACTTC	CSAGTGKGEQYF
14	TRBV28	many	-	TRBJ1-1	TGTGCCAGCAGTTTAGGCGGACAGAACACTGAAGCTTTCTTT	CASSLGGQNTEAFF
16	TRBV11-2	many	-	TRBJ2-1	TGTGCCAGCAGCACCACCGGGACACGCTCCTACAATGAGCAGTTCTTC	CASSTTGTRSYNEQFF
15	TRBV5-8	-	-	TRBJ1-5	TGTGCCAGCAGCCCACAGGTCCGCCTCGCCCAACACCAGCATTTT	CASSPQVRLAQHQHF
12	TRBV11-2	-	TRBD2	TRBJ2-1	TGTGCCAGCACTAACGGCGGGGGTGAGCAGTTCTTC	CASTNGGGEQFF
15	TRBV9	few	TRBD2	TRBJ2-1	TGTGCCAGCAGCACCCGGACTAGCGGTTACAATGAGCAGTTCTTC	CASSTRTSGYNEQFF
14	TRBV11-3	-	TRBD1	TRBJ2-1	TGTGCCAGCAGCGAGACAGGGGGGATGAATGAGCAGTTCTTC	CASSETGGMNEQFF
13	TRBV10-3	few	TRBD1	TRBJ2-7	TGTGCCATCAGTGGACAGGGATCCTACGAGCAGTACTTC	CAISGQGSYEQYF
16	TRBV28	-	-	TRBJ2-1	TGTGCCAGCAGTTTAGCCCAACTGGGGGCGAAGAATGAGCAGTTCTTC	CASSLAQLGAKNEQFF
14	TRBV6-5	few	-	TRBJ2-7	TGTGCCAGCAGTCCCCCAGGGAGCTCCTACGAGCAGTACTTC	CASSPPGSSYEQYF
13	TRBV11-2	-	TRBD2	TRBJ2-7	TGTGCCAGCAGCACCGGACTAGCTAACGAGCAGTACTTC	CASSTGLANEQYF
13	TRBV2	-	-	TRBJ2-3	TGTGCCAGCAGTGAGGAGAATACAGATACGCAGTATTTT	CASSEENTDTQYF
15	TRBV28	-	-	TRBJ2-7	TGTGCCAGCAGTTTATTCGGGACGGCCGCCTACGAGCAGTACTTC	CASSLFGTAAYEQYF
14	TRBV5-1	many	-	TRBJ2-3	TGCGCCAGCAGCTTGTTTCCAGCGACAGATACGCAGTATTTT	CASSLFPATDTQYF
13	TRBV9	many	-	TRBJ2-7	TGTGCCAGCAGCGTAGAGCCACCCTACGAGCAGTACTTC	CASSVEPPYEQYF
15	TRBV5-1	-	-	TRBJ2-1	TGCGCCAGCAACTTGAGGAGACAGGACATGGGTGAGCAGTTCTTC	CASNLRRQDMGEQFF
14	TRBV15	few	TRBD1	TRBJ1-5	TGTGCCACCAGTCCGGGACAGACCAATCAGCCCCAGCATTTT	CATSPGQTNQPQHF
11	TRBV14	many	-	TRBJ2-5	TGTGCCAGCAGCGGATATGGGGCCCAGTACTTC	CASSGYGAQYF
14	TRBV2	-	-	TRBJ2-1	TGTGCCAGCAGTGGGGGGAGCTCCTACAATGAGCAGTTCTTC	CASSGGSSYNEQFF
13	TRBV6-5	-	-	TRBJ2-7	TGTGCCAGCAGTTACTCGAGGGCAGGCGAGCAGTACTTC	CASSYSRAGEQYF
17	TRBV6-2/TRBV6-3	-	-	TRBJ1-5	TGTGCCAGCAGTTACTCGAGAGGGTCCTTATTTAATCAGCCCCAGCATTTT	CASSYSRGSLFNQPQHF
15	TRBV7-2	few	TRBD2	TRBJ2-1	TGTGCCAGCAGCACGCGGGGGAACTCCTACAATGAGCAGTTCTTC	CASSTRGNSYNEQFF
18	TRBV20-1	many	TRBD2	TRBJ2-2	TGCAGTGCTAGAGATCGTGGACTAGCGGGAGGGACCACCGGGGAGCTGTTTTTT	CSARDRGLAGGTTGELFF
15	TRBV29-1	many	-	TRBJ2-3	TGCAGCGTTGAATTACTGCCCCTTGGAGGAGATACGCAGTATTTT	CSVELLPLGGDTQYF
15	TRBV2	few	-	TRBJ2-1	TGTGCCAGCAGTGAACTGGGGCCCTCCTACAATGAGCAGTTCTTC	CASSELGPSYNEQFF
15	TRBV19	-	TRBD1	TRBJ1-4	TGTGCCAGTAGCCCCGCGGGACAGCTTAATGAAAAACTGTTTTTT	CASSPAGQLNEKLFF
14	TRBV5-6	-	-	TRBJ2-7	TGTGCCAGCAGCTTCTCACGAGGGCGCTTCGAGCAGTACTTC	CASSFSRGRFEQYF
14	TRBV29-1	many	-	TRBJ2-2	TGCAGCGTTCTGGGTCCTTCGAACACCGGGGAGCTGTTTTTT	CSVLGPSNTGELFF
14	TRBV9	many	-	TRBJ2-3	TGTGCCAGCAGCGTAGACGTCGCCACAGATACGCAGTATTTT	CASSVDVATDTQYF
14	TRBV9	few	-	TRBJ1-5	TGTGCCAGCAGCGTAGGAGTTAGCAATCAGCCCCAGCATTTT	CASSVGVSNQPQHF
16	TRBV11-2	few	-	TRBJ2-3	TGTGCCAGCAGCCCCCGCGGGGGCCGGAGCACAGATACGCAGTATTTT	CASSPRGGRSTDTQYF
16	TRBV27	many	TRBD1	TRBJ1-1	TGTGCCAGCAGTTTAGGTCGATCCGGGGCAGGGGGCACAGCTTTCTTT	CASSLGRSGAGGTAFF
14	TRBV12-3/TRBV12-4	-	TRBD2	TRBJ2-3	TGTGCCAGCAGTATTGGGACTAGCGTGAATACGCAGTATTTT	CASSIGTSVNTQYF
15	TRBV13	-	-	TRBJ1-3	TGTGCCAGCAGCTTAATCTCCCGCCCTGGAAACACCATATATTTT	CASSLISRPGNTIYF
15	TRBV28	few	-	TRBJ2-7	TGTGCCAGCAGCTTGGGGGGGGCCCCCTCCTACGAGCAGTACTTC	CASSLGGAPSYEQYF
15	TRBV2	-	-	TRBJ2-2	TGTGCCAGCAGCTCGGTGGCAATACCCACCGGGGAGCTGTTTTTT	CASSSVAIPTGELFF
13	TRBV5-1	many	-	TRBJ2-5	TGCGCCAGCAGCTTGTCGGCCCAAGAGACCCAGTACTTC	CASSLSAQETQYF
11	TRBV20-1	few	-	TRBJ2-5	TGCAGTGCTAGTTTCCAAGAGACCCAGTACTTC	CSASFQETQYF
15	TRBV28	few	TRBD2	TRBJ2-3	TGTGCCAGCACCTCGGCTAGCGGGAGTGGAGATACGCAGTATTTT	CASTSASGSGDTQYF
13	TRBV29-1	many	TRBD1	TRBJ2-1	TGCAGCGTTGTTTCCGGGACAGGGGGTGAGCAGTTCTTC	CSVVSGTGGEQFF
14	TRBV12-3/TRBV12-4	-	-	TRBJ1-6	TGTGCCAGCAGTTTACGGGCAGGGGATTCACCCCTCCACTTT	CASSLRAGDSPLHF
14	TRBV7-2	many	TRBD1	TRBJ2-3	TGTGCCAGCAGCTCGGGACAGTTTACGGATACGCAGTATTTT	CASSSGQFTDTQYF